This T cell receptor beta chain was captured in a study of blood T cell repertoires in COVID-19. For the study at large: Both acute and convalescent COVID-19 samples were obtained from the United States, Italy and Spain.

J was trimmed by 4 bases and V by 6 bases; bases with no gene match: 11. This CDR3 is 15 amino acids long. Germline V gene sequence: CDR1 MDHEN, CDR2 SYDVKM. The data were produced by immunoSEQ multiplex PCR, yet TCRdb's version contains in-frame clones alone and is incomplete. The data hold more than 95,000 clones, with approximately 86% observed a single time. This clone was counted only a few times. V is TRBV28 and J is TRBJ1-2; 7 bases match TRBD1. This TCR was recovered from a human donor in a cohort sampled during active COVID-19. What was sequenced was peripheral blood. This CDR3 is CASRLPGQRRYGYTF. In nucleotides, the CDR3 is TGTGCCAGCAGGCTACCGGGACAGAGACGCTATGGCTACACCTTC.